These T cell receptor beta chains were read from a single sample in a study of identical twins' blood T cells. TCRdb reprocessed the 5' RACE reads via MiXCR and lists one record per CDR3 protein. The sample has fewer than 450,000 distinct CDR3 sequences; 28% are singletons. Material for sequencing was PBMCs. Receptors were obtained from a woman aged 18 to 49 in good health. Both conserved end residues are part of each CDR3. The D gene is left open where the match is weak. Part of the rows lack a size; the others show once, few, many or a class for expanded clones.

>TRBJ1-1|NA|NA|TRBV9
CASSVRDTEAFF
TGTGCCAGCAGCGTTAGGGACACTGAAGCTTTCTTT
>TRBJ2-3|TRBD2|NA|TRBV2
CASTGTSGRGTDTQYF
TGTGCCAGCACCGGGACTAGCGGGAGGGGCACAGATACGCAGTATTTT
>TRBJ2-1|NA|NA|TRBV11-3
CASSLRGGNEQFF
TGTGCCAGCAGCTTACGAGGCGGCAATGAGCAGTTCTTC
>TRBJ2-7|TRBD1|NA|TRBV7-3
CVSSLGTEYEQYF
TGTGTCAGCAGCTTAGGGACAGAGTACGAGCAGTACTTC
>TRBJ2-7|TRBD2|NA|TRBV5-1
CASSLSIWEGTPYEQYF
TGCGCCAGCAGCTTGAGTATCTGGGAGGGAACCCCCTACGAGCAGTACTTC
>TRBJ1-5|NA|few|TRBV14
CASSQGSGWPQHF
TGTGCCAGCAGCCAAGGGAGTGGGTGGCCCCAGCATTTT
>TRBJ2-6|NA|NA|TRBV20-1
CSARIPGANVLTF
TGCAGTGCTAGAATTCCCGGGGCCAACGTCCTGACTTTC
>TRBJ2-3|TRBD2|many|TRBV27
CASSSLRRGVTDTQYF
TGTGCCAGCAGTTCCTTAAGGCGGGGGGTCACAGATACGCAGTATTTT
>TRBJ1-1|NA|few|TRBV29-1
CSGSKVLGTEAFF
TGCAGCGGGTCGAAGGTTTTGGGCACTGAAGCTTTCTTT
>TRBJ2-1|NA|NA|TRBV12-3/TRBV12-4
CASRQRQDNEQFF
TGTGCCAGCAGGCAACGACAGGACAATGAGCAGTTCTTC
>TRBJ1-1|NA|NA|TRBV6-5
CATVRAGEAFF
TGTGCCACTGTCCGGGCGGGTGAAGCTTTCTTT